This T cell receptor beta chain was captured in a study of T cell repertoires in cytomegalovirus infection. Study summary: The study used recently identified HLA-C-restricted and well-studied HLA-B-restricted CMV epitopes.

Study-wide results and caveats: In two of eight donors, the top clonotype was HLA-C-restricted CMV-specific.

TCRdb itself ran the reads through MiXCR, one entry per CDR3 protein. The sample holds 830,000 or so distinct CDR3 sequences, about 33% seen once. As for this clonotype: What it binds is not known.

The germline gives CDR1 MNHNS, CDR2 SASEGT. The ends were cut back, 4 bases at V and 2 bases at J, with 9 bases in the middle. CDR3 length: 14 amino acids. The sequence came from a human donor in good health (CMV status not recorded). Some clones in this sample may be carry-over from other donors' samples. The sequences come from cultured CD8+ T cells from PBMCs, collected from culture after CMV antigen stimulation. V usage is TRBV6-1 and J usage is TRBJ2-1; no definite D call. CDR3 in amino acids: CASSVMGPYNEQFF. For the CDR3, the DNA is TGTGCCAGCAGTGTAATGGGCCCCTACAATGAGCAGTTCTTC.